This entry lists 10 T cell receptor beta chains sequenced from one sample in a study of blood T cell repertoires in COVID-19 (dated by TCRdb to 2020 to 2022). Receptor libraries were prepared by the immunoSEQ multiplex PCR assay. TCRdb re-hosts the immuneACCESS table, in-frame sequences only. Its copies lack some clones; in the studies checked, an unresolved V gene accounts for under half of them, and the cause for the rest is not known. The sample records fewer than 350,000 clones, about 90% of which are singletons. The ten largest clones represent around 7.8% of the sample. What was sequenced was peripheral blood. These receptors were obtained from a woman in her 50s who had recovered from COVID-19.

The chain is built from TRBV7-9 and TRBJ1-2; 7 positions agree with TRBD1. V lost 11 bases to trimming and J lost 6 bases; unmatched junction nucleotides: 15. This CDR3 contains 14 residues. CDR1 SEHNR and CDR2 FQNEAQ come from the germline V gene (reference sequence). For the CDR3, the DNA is TGTGCCGCGGCCCCACAGGGGTACACAGATGGCTACACCTTC. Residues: CAAAPQGYTDGYTF.

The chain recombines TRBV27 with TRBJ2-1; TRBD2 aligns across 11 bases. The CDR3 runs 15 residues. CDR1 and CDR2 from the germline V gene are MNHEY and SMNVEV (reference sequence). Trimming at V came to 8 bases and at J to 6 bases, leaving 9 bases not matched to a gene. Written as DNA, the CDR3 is TGTGCCAGCGAATTAACCGGGACTAGCGGCAATGAGCAGTTCTTC. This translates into CASELTGTSGNEQFF.

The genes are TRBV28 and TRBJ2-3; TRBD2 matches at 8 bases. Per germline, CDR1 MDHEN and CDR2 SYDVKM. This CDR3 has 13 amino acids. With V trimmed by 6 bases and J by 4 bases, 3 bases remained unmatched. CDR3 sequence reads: CASSFGGADTQYF. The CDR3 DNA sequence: TGTGCCAGCAGCTTCGGGGGGGCAGATACGCAGTATTTT.

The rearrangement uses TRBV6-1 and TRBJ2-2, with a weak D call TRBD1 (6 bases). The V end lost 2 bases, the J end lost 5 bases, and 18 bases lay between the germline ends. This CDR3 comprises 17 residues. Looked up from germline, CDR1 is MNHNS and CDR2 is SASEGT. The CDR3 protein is CASSERVGGQRTGELFF. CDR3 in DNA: TGTGCCAGCAGTGAAAGGGTAGGCGGACAGAGAACCGGGGAGCTGTTTTTT.

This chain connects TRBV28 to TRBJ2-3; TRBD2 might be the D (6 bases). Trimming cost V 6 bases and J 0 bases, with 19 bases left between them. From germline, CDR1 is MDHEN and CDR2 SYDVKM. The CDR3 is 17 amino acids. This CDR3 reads CASRIKLSGVSTDTQYF. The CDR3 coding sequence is TGTGCCAGCAGAATAAAACTTAGCGGAGTAAGCACAGATACGCAGTATTTT.

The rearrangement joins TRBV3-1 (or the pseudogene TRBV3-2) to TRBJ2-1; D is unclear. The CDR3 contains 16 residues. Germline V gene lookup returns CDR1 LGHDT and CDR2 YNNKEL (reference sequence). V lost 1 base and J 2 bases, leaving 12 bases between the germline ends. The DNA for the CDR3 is TGTGCCAGCAGCCAAGCCCCGCACAGACCCTACAATGAGCAGTTCTTC. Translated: CASSQAPHRPYNEQFF.

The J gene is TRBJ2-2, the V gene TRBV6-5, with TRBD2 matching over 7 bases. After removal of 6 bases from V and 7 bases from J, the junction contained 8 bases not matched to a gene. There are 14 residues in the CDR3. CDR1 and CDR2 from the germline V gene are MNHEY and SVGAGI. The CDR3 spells CASRPRTGGGELFF. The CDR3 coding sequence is TGTGCCAGCAGGCCGCGTACGGGGGGCGGGGAGCTGTTTTTT.

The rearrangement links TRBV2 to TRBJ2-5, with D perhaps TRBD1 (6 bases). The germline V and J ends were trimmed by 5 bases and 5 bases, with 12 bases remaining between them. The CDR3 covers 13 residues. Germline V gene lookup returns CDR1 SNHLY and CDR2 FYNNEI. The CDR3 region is CASSTGPRETQYF. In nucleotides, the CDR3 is TGTGCCAGCAGTACAGGGCCGCGGGAGACCCAGTACTTC.

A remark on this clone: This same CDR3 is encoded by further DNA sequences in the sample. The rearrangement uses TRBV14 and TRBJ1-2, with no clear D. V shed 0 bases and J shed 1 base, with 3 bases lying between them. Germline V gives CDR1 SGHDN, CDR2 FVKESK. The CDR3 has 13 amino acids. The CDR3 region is CASSQDLNYGYTF. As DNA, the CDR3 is TGTGCCAGCAGCCAAGATCTTAACTATGGCTACACCTTC.

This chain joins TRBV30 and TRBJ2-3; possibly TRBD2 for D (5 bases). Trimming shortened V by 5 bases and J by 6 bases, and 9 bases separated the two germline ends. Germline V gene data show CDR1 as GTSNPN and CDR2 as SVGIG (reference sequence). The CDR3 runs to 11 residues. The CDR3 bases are TGTGCCTGGGGACTTTCCGATACGCAGTATTTT. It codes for CAWGLSDTQYF.